This T cell receptor beta chain emerged from a study of T cells of healthy individuals. The V end lost 6 bases, the J end lost 8 bases, and 11 bases lay between the germline ends. This CDR3 is 12 amino acids long. CDR1 and CDR2 from the germline V gene are SEHNR and FQNEAQ (reference sequence). TCRdb passed the 5' RACE reads through MiXCR, listing each CDR3 protein once. The table records 95,000 to 100,000 distinct CDR3 sequences, approximately 15% of them present only once. This receptor was taken from a human donor in good health. J is TRBJ2-1 and V is TRBV7-9; D call uncertain. The CDR3 DNA sequence: TGTGCCAGCAGGTTTGCGGTGGATGAGCAGTTCTTC. The encoded protein is CASRFAVDEQFF.